The rows below give T cell receptor beta chains drawn from one sample of a study of cytomegalovirus exposure and HLA in healthy donors. Sequencing used immunoSEQ multiplex PCR; TCRdb keeps in-frame clones, though not all of them. The profile shows under 150,000 clones, 70% to 90% of them singletons. Material for sequencing was PBMCs. The receptors were gathered from a man aged 40-50 years in good health and CMV-seronegative. Each CDR3 is given without its conserved first and last residue. A D gene is named only where the DNA matches it firmly. Only some rows state a clone size, as once, few, many or a class for expanded clones.

>NA|12|TRBJ2-5|NA|TRBV6-1
ASSVQGLQETQY
>NA|13|TRBJ2-7|NA|TRBV27
ASSLIRGGAYEQY
>TRBD2|13|TRBJ2-3|NA|TRBV7-6
ASSLGAGDSDTQY
>NA|13|TRBJ2-2|NA|TRBV11-3
ASSLGGRATGELF
>NA|10|TRBJ1-1|NA|TRBV18
ASSPVSTEAF
>TRBD1|13|TRBJ2-3|NA|TRBV7-3
ASSFTGAITDTQY
>NA|9|TRBJ1-1|NA|TRBV29-1
SVDLGRGAF
>TRBD2|15|TRBJ2-7|once|TRBV4-3
ASSLARLAGGPYEQY
>TRBD2|14|TRBJ2-3|NA|TRBV5-6
ASSAGGDSARGTQY
>TRBD1|9|TRBJ2-1|NA|TRBV7-2
ASSADRGLV
>NA|12|TRBJ1-5|NA|TRBV19
ASRDGVSGQPQH
>NA|12|TRBJ2-5|NA|TRBV18
ASSPLTLAETQY
>NA|13|TRBJ2-3|few|TRBV7-9
SSSALGFGLGVEY
>NA|13|TRBJ1-4|NA|TRBV5-6
ASSLRGGTNEKLF
>TRBD1|13|TRBJ1-6|NA|TRBV18
ASSPLDRGRSPLH
>NA|11|TRBJ1-2|few|TRBV29-1
SVEEGGKGGYT
>NA|13|TRBJ2-7|NA|TRBV4-3
ASSQIPGRDFGQY
>TRBD1|15|TRBJ2-6|NA|TRBV7-6
ASSFSDRGSGANVLT
>TRBD2|13|TRBJ2-7|NA|TRBV6-1
ASCKELAGGREQY
>TRBD2|12|TRBJ2-5|NA|TRBV6-4
ASSPRGDQETQY
>NA|12|TRBJ1-1|NA|TRBV2
ASSTTAMNTEAF
>TRBD1|13|TRBJ1-5|NA|TRBV7-2
ASSLDRGNNQPQH
>TRBD1|13|TRBJ1-4|NA|TRBV18
ASSPGTDLLKKLF
>TRBD2|14|TRBJ2-5|NA|TRBV5-1
ASSWTSGGAMETQY